This entry features one T cell receptor beta chain sequence. Here immunoSEQ multiplex PCR was the method, and the copy in TCRdb shows in-frame clones only, minus some. The sample contains 100,000 to 150,000 clones, 70% to 90% of which appear only once. Germline CDR1 and CDR2: SGDLS and YYNGEE. After removal of 2 bases from V and 0 bases from J, the junction contained 5 bases not matched to a gene. The CDR3 spans 15 residues. This sample is drawn from a study of blood T cell repertoires in COVID-19. This rearrangement joins TRBV9 to TRBJ2-7; TRBD2 agrees at 7 bases. This sequence originates from a woman aged 45-65 years with active or convalescent COVID-19. Source material: peripheral blood. CDR3 sequence: CASSVGGVSSYEQYF. The CDR3 bases are TGTGCCAGCAGCGTGGGAGGGGTAAGCTCCTACGAGCAGTACTTC.